Given below is one TCR beta chain in context. Its cognate antigen has yet to be identified. No much larger clonotype is one base removed from it; base qualities were not supplied. The CDR3, cysteine through phenylalanine, is 15 amino acids long. Only CDR3 DNA remains: 45 bases, in frame from the first base. Germline trimming: 1 base from V, 6 bases from J; junction bases outside gene matches: 6. The germline V gene gives CDR1 as SGHTA and CDR2 as FQGNSA. The data are from a study of blood T cell repertoires in COVID-19 (TCRdb year 2020). As for the study more broadly: Samples from collaborators originated in the United States, Italy and Spain and spanned both the acute and convalescent phases of COVID-19. The prospective study material was composed of cDNA or gDNA derived from T cells, B-cell-depleted T cells, or PBMCs. Subjects who had been exposed to COVID-19, were actively infected with it, or had recovered from it provided the deeply sampled blood TCRbeta repertoires that made up the dataset. A freely available public database, intended as a resource for researchers studying the immune response to SARS-CoV-2, is where the repertoires were released. The samples were drawn from the first 160 participants of the ongoing ImmuneRACE study and from 1,254 subjects provided by 6 global collaborators. Nearly every sample came with metadata listing a de-identified subject ID, COVID-19 status, age in years and sex. Where available, HLA class I and class II types were obtained from metadata supplied by the sample provider rather than from assay-based typing. Overall study results and their limits: How much clinical and demographic metadata was included differed by source and by participant, and the metadata was provided uncurated.

TCRbeta CDR3 regions were amplified from genomic DNA by means of the immunoSEQ Assay, a bias-controlled multiplex PCR. The study's own analysis went as follows. Nucleated cell counts per sample were estimated from amplification of reference gene primers within the assay. To quantify the absolute abundance of each unique TCRbeta CDR3 rearrangement, sequence reads were collapsed and filtered. For each sample, productive Simpson clonality was calculated by taking the square root of Simpson's diversity index across productive rearrangements. Here the immuneACCESS table is served through TCRdb, limited to in-frame sequences with V and J called. Missing clones are a known gap in these copies; in checked studies unresolved V genes cover under half, and the rest lacks a known reason. That table furnishes V, J and clone size, whereas the DNA furnished D and trimming. The table for this sample lists around 94,000 clones; around 80% of them were counted only once. The biggest ten clones account for roughly a tenth of the sample.

Each collaborating institution followed its own protocols to collect whole blood in K2EDTA tubes. Collaborator samples were shipped for TCRbeta analysis as frozen whole blood, isolated PBMCs, or DNA extracted from either sample type. The chain is assembled from TRBV7-2 and TRBJ2-1, with TRBD1 identical over 7 junction bases. The receptor comes from a man aged 55 to 69 with active or convalescent COVID-19. Source material: peripheral blood. Here the CDR3 is given as CASSLEGQELNEQFF. The DNA sequence follows: TGTGCCAGCAGCTTAGAAGGACAGGAGCTCAATGAGCAGTTCTTC.